This T cell receptor (beta chain) was captured by sequencing in a study of early T cells in non-severe SARS-CoV-2 infection. TCRdb independently ran MiXCR on the 5' RACE reads; one entry per CDR3 protein. The sample shows roughly 60,000 distinct CDR3 sequences, about 10% of them seen only once. In germline, CDR1 is SGHAT, CDR2 FQNNGV. Trimming left V 1 base short and J 5 bases short, with 8 bases between. The CDR3 runs to 13 residues. This specimen was whole blood, taken at baseline. V gene TRBV11-2 combines with J gene TRBJ1-2; D unclear. The sequence was obtained from an adult who was a healthcare worker with PCR-confirmed SARS-CoV-2 infection or an uninfected control (not recorded which). In nucleotides, the CDR3 is TGTGCCAGCAGCTTAGTCCCAGAGTATGGCTACACCTTC. It yields the protein CASSLVPEYGYTF.